This TCR beta chain was sequenced for a study of OX40 agonist ivuxolimab in advanced cancers. General study points: At 0.1 to 3.0 mg/kg, clonal expansion of CD4+ and CD8+ blood T cells had occurred by week 6.

The CDR3 loop spans 13 amino acids. From germline, CDR1 is SQVTM and CDR2 ANQGSEA. The germline V and J ends were trimmed by 7 bases and 3 bases, with 15 bases remaining between them. A note on this clone: Its target is not known.

Profiled with immunoSEQ multiplex PCR; TCRdb holds only in-frame clones, not every one. The table lists about 86,000 clones, around nine tenths of them singletons. The sample here was CD4+ or CD8+ T cells sorted from blood, taken in a trial of the OX40 agonist ivuxolimab. The chain is built from TRBV29-1 and TRBJ1-2, with D unclear. The clonotype was recovered from an adult with an advanced solid tumor such as melanoma, head and neck, liver or kidney cancer. This CDR3 is CSAGVGRDYGYTF. The CDR3 bases are TGCAGCGCCGGGGTGGGCCGCGACTATGGCTACACCTTC.